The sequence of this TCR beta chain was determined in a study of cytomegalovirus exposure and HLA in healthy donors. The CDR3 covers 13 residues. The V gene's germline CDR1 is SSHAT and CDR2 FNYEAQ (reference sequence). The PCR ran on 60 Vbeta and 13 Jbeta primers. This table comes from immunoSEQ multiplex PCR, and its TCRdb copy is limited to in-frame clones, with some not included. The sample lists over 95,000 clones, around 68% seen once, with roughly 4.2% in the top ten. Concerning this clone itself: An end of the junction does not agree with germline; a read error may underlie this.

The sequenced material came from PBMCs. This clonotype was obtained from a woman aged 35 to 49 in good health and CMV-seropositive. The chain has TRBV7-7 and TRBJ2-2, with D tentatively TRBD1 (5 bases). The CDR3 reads CASSLTGTGELFF. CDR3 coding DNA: TGTGCTAGCAGCTTAACAGGCACCGGGGAGCTGTTTTTT.